The clone carrying this T cell receptor beta chain showed up just once. TCRdb's table, derived via immunoSEQ multiplex PCR, lists solely in-frame clones and lacks some. Among under 450,000 clones listed, approximately 89% were seen once. Germline lookup yields CDR1 SGHVS and CDR2 FQNEAQ. CDR3 length equals 15 residues. The V gene end was trimmed by 6 bases and the J gene end by 3 bases; junction bases not matched to a gene: 10. These data come from a study of blood T cell repertoires in COVID-19. About the study: T cells, B-cell-depleted T cells, or PBMCs supplied cDNA or gDNA.

The receptor comes from a woman in her forties or fifties with COVID-19, enrolled during active disease. V and J are TRBV7-8 and TRBJ2-7, with 8 positions matching TRBD2. The sequenced sample consisted of peripheral blood. The CDR3 DNA follows: TGTGCCAGCAGTAACGACGGGGGGGCTCACTACGAGCAGTACTTC. Its translation: CASSNDGGAHYEQYF.